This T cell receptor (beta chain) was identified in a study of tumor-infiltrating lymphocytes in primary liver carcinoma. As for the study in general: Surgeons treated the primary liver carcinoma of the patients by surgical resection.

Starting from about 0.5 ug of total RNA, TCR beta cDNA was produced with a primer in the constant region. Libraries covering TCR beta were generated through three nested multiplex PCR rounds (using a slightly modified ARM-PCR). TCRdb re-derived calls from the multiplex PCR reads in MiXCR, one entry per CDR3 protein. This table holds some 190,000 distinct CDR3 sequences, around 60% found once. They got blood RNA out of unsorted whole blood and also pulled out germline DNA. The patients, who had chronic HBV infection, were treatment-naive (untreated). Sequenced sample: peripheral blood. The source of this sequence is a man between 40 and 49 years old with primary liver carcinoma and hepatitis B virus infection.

The CDR3 bases are TGTGCCAGCAGCTCTACAGATGCACGGAGCTACACCTTC. This codes for CASSSTDARSYTF. The chain uses TRBV7-9 and TRBJ1-2; D remains ambiguous. This CDR3 spans 13 amino acids. V was cut by 4 bases and J by 9 bases, with 15 bases left in between. The V gene's germline CDR1 is SEHNR and CDR2 FQNEAQ (reference sequence).